The 6 T cell receptor beta chains below all came from one sample that was sequenced in a study of blood T cell repertoires in COVID-19. Data came from immunoSEQ multiplex PCR; TCRdb stores just in-frame clones and leaves some out. The sample comprises fewer than 200,000 clones, 80% to 90% of which are singletons, and approximately 12% rests with the top ten. Sequenced input: peripheral blood. Every receptor here comes from a woman older than 75 with COVID-19, enrolled during active disease.

The V gene is TRBV7-6, the J gene TRBJ2-5; 7 nucleotides match TRBD2. Germline CDR1 SGHVS, CDR2 FNYEAQ. V shed 2 bases, J shed 5 bases, and the junction held 11 bases outside the gene matches. The CDR3 has 16 amino acids. This CDR3 reads CASSLNGLGEGETQYF. The DNA of the CDR3 is TGTGCCAGCAGCTTAAATGGTCTAGGGGAGGGGGAGACCCAGTACTTC.

The J gene is TRBJ1-5, the V gene TRBV28, with unresolved D. This CDR3 has 13 residues. Trimming pared 4 bases from V and 3 bases from J, leaving 7 bases between. In germline, CDR1 is MDHEN, CDR2 SYDVKM. The CDR3: CASSSGVNQPQHF. The CDR3 coding sequence is TGTGCCAGCAGTTCCGGGGTCAATCAGCCCCAGCATTTT.

The chain uses TRBV13 and TRBJ2-1; TRBD2 agrees at 11 bases. The length of the CDR3 is 18 residues. CDR1 is PRHDT, CDR2 FYEKMQ, per germline (reference sequence). The ends lost 0 bases at V and 4 bases at J; junction bases unmatched: 8. The CDR3 nucleotides are TGTGCCAGCAGCTTAGGCCTATACGGACTAGCGGGTTACAATGAGCAGTTCTTC. As protein: CASSLGLYGLAGYNEQFF.

The CDR3 reads CASSPTGGANYGYTF. In DNA form, the CDR3 reads TGCGCCAGCAGCCCGACCGGAGGGGCTAACTATGGCTACACCTTC. The genes are TRBV4-1 and TRBJ1-2; the D gene is possibly TRBD1 (5 bases). This CDR3 contains 15 residues. Germline assignment: CDR1 MGHRA and CDR2 YSYEKL. V lost 4 bases and J 0 bases, leaving 12 bases between the germline ends.

The rearrangement uses TRBV28 and TRBJ2-1; D gene ambiguous. Trimming left V 3 bases short and J 0 bases short, with 6 bases between. The CDR3 is made up of 14 amino acids. Germline assignment: CDR1 MDHEN and CDR2 SYDVKM. In DNA form, the CDR3 reads TGTGCCAGCAGTTTTGTCAGCTCCTACAATGAGCAGTTCTTC. This gives the protein CASSFVSSYNEQFF.

The V call is TRBV5-5, the J call TRBJ1-2, with D possibly matching TRBD1 (5 bases). The germline CDR1 and CDR2 sequences are SGHKS and YYEKEE (reference sequence). This CDR3 is 13 amino acids long. Trimming took 4 bases from V and 2 from J, leaving 9 bases between them. CDR3 DNA sequence: TGTGCCAGCAGCGGCGGGACGAACTATGGCTACACCTTC. Protein product: CASSGGTNYGYTF.